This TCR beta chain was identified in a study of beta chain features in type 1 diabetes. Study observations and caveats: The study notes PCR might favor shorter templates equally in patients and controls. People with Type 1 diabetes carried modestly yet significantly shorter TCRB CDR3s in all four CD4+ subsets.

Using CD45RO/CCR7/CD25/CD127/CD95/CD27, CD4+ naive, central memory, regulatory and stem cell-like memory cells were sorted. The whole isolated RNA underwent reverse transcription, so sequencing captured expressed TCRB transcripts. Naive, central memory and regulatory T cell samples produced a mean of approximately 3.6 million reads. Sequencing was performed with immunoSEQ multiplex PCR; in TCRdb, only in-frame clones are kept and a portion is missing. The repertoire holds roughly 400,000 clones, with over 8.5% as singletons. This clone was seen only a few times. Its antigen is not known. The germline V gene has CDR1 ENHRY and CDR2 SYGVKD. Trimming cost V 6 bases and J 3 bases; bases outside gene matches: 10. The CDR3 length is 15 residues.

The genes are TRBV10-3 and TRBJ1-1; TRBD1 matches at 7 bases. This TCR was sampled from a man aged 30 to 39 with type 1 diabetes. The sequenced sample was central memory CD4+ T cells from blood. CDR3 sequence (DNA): TGTGCCATCAGGGGGAAGACAGGGTCGGACACTGAAGCTTTCTTT. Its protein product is CAIRGKTGSDTEAFF.